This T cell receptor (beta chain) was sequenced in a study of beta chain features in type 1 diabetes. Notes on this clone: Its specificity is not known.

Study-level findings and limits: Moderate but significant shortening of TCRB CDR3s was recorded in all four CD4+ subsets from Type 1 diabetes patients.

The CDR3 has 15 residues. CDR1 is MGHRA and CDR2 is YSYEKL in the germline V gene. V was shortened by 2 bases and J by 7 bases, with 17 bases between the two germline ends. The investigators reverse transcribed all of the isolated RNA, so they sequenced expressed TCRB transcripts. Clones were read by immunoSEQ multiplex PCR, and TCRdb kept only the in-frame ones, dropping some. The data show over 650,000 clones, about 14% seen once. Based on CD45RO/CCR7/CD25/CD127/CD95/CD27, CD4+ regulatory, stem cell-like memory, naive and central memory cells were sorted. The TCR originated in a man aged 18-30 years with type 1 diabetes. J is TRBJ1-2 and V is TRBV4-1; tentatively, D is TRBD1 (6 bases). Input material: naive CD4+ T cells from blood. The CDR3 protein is CASSQYTGTMGGYTF. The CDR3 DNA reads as TGCGCCAGCAGCCAATATACAGGGACGATGGGTGGCTACACCTTC.